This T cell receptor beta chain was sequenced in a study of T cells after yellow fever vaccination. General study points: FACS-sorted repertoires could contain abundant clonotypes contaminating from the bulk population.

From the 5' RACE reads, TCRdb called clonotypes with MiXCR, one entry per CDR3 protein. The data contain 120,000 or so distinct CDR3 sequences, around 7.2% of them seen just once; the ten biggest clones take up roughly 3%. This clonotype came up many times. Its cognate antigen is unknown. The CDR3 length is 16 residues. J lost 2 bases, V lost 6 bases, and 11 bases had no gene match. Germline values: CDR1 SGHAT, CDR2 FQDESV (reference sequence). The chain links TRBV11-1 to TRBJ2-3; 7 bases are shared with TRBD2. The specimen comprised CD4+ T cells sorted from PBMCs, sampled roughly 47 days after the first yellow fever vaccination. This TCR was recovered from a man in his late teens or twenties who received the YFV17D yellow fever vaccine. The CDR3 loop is CASRRGLEGATDTQYF. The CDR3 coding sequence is TGTGCCAGCAGACGCGGACTAGAAGGGGCCACAGATACGCAGTATTTT.